This T cell receptor (beta chain) emerged from a study of beta chain features in type 1 diabetes. Findings of the study overall: Insertions were fewer and deletions more numerous at VDJ junctions in type 1 diabetes patients.

A note on this clone: Its antigen is not known.

Expressed TCRB transcripts were sequenced because the isolated RNA had all been reverse transcribed beforehand. Clones were read by immunoSEQ multiplex PCR, and TCRdb kept only the in-frame ones, dropping some. The sample holds under 450,000 clones; roughly 14% are singletons and the top ten take roughly 0.04%. CDR1 DFQATT and CDR2 SNEGSKA come from the germline V gene (reference sequence). Trimming left V 5 bases short and J 4 bases short, with 9 bases between. The length of the CDR3 is 11 residues. The sequenced sample was naive CD4+ T cells from blood. This chain uses TRBV20-1 with TRBJ2-7; D gene uncertain. This clonotype was obtained from a man aged 25-45 years in good health. CDR3: CSAQKSYEQYF. In nucleotides, the CDR3 is TGCAGTGCTCAAAAGTCGTACGAGCAGTACTTC.